This is a list of T cell receptor beta chains from one sample in a study of graft-versus-host responses after intestinal transplantation. The table came from immunoSEQ multiplex PCR; TCRdb's copy has only in-frame clones and leaves some out. The repertoire holds 80,000 or so clones, 92% seen once, with roughly 0.72% in the top ten. Source: PBMCs, taken 98 days after intestinal transplantation. The receptors stem from a human patient who received an intestinal transplant, so some T cells may come from the graft donor. Each CDR3 is given with its conserved first and last residue. A D gene is named only where the DNA matches it firmly. The listing skips clone size in some rows; elsewhere it reads once, few, many or a size class.

clone_size: few; j_call: TRBJ1-6; v_call: TRBV6-6; d_call: NA; cdr3_aa: CATGYTENSPLHF; cdr3_nt: TGTGCCACCGGATACACGGAAAATTCACCCCTCCACTTT
clone_size: NA; j_call: TRBJ1-1; v_call: TRBV5-4; d_call: TRBD1; cdr3_aa: CASSLADRLQTEAFF; cdr3_nt: TGTGCCAGCAGCTTGGCGGACAGGTTGCAAACTGAAGCTTTCTTT
clone_size: NA; j_call: TRBJ2-7; v_call: TRBV7-2; d_call: NA; cdr3_aa: CASSLGGTQSYEQYF; cdr3_nt: TGTGCCAGCAGCTTAGGTGGGACACAATCCTACGAGCAGTACTTC
clone_size: NA; j_call: TRBJ2-7; v_call: TRBV21-1; d_call: NA; cdr3_aa: CASSKENQDRYEQYF; cdr3_nt: TGTGCCAGCAGCAAAGAGAACCAGGACCGCTACGAGCAGTACTTC
clone_size: NA; j_call: TRBJ2-7; v_call: TRBV7-3; d_call: TRBD2; cdr3_aa: CASSSQRGYEQYF; cdr3_nt: TGTGCCAGCAGCTCACAGCGGGGCTACGAGCAGTACTTC
clone_size: NA; j_call: TRBJ2-7; v_call: TRBV27; d_call: TRBD1; cdr3_aa: CTSSFGPGQTYEQYF; cdr3_nt: TGTACCAGCAGTTTCGGACCGGGACAGACCTACGAGCAGTACTTC
clone_size: few; j_call: TRBJ1-6; v_call: TRBV12-5; d_call: NA; cdr3_aa: CASGLSDYNSPLHF; cdr3_nt: TGTGCTAGTGGTTTGTCGGATTATAATTCACCCCTCCACTTT
clone_size: NA; j_call: TRBJ1-2; v_call: TRBV9; d_call: NA; cdr3_aa: CASSVDTTTNYGYTF; cdr3_nt: TGTGCCAGCAGCGTAGACACCACCACTAACTATGGCTACACCTTC
clone_size: NA; j_call: TRBJ2-7; v_call: TRBV10-3; d_call: TRBD2; cdr3_aa: CAISEGSRLAGASSSYEQYF; cdr3_nt: TGTGCCATCAGTGAAGGCTCGAGACTAGCGGGAGCGAGCAGCTCCTACGAGCAGTACTTC
clone_size: NA; j_call: TRBJ2-7; v_call: TRBV10-3; d_call: TRBD2; cdr3_aa: CAISESLAGVRSYEQYF; cdr3_nt: TGTGCCATCAGTGAGTCCCTAGCGGGGGTGCGCTCCTACGAGCAGTACTTC
clone_size: NA; j_call: TRBJ2-3; v_call: TRBV6-6; d_call: TRBD2; cdr3_aa: CASRRLAGGLDTQYF; cdr3_nt: TGTGCCAGCCGTCGACTAGCGGGGGGTTTAGATACGCAGTATTTT
clone_size: few; j_call: TRBJ2-3; v_call: TRBV7-9; d_call: NA; cdr3_aa: CASSFETDTQYF; cdr3_nt: TGTGCCAGCAGCTTTGAGACAGATACGCAGTATTTT
clone_size: NA; j_call: TRBJ1-1; v_call: TRBV7-9; d_call: NA; cdr3_aa: CASGEVRGTEAFF; cdr3_nt: TGTGCCAGCGGGGAGGTGAGGGGCACTGAAGCTTTCTTT
clone_size: NA; j_call: TRBJ2-1; v_call: TRBV25-1; d_call: NA; cdr3_aa: CASSEWGGSSSYNEQFF; cdr3_nt: TGTGCCAGCAGTGAATGGGGAGGCTCCAGCTCCTACAATGAGCAGTTCTTC
clone_size: NA; j_call: TRBJ2-7; v_call: TRBV9; d_call: NA; cdr3_aa: CASTWDTILGEQYF; cdr3_nt: TGTGCCAGCACCTGGGACACCATCCTTGGCGAGCAGTACTTC
clone_size: NA; j_call: TRBJ2-2; v_call: TRBV9; d_call: TRBD2; cdr3_aa: CASSVDGSGAGELFF; cdr3_nt: TGTGCCAGCAGCGTAGATGGTAGCGGGGCCGGGGAGCTGTTTTTT
clone_size: NA; j_call: TRBJ2-7; v_call: TRBV6-1; d_call: TRBD1; cdr3_aa: CASSRGQGISYEQYF; cdr3_nt: TGTGCCAGCAGTCGGGGACAGGGTATCTCCTACGAGCAGTACTTC
clone_size: NA; j_call: TRBJ2-7; v_call: TRBV10-1; d_call: TRBD2; cdr3_aa: CASSDSTSGIYEQYF; cdr3_nt: TGCGCCAGCAGTGACAGTACTAGCGGGATCTACGAGCAGTACTTC
clone_size: NA; j_call: TRBJ2-2; v_call: TRBV7-2; d_call: NA; cdr3_aa: CASSFEGYGGELFF; cdr3_nt: TGTGCCAGCAGCTTCGAGGGTTACGGCGGGGAGCTGTTTTTT
clone_size: NA; j_call: TRBJ1-2; v_call: TRBV6-6; d_call: TRBD1; cdr3_aa: CASSRDRVAYGYTF; cdr3_nt: TGTGCCAGCAGCCGGGACAGGGTTGCCTATGGCTACACCTTC
clone_size: NA; j_call: TRBJ2-1; v_call: TRBV4-1; d_call: NA; cdr3_aa: CASSQERPDEQFF; cdr3_nt: TGCGCCAGCAGCCAAGAGAGACCAGATGAGCAGTTCTTC
clone_size: NA; j_call: TRBJ2-7; v_call: TRBV19; d_call: NA; cdr3_aa: CASSIRQRRGYEQYF; cdr3_nt: TGTGCCAGTAGTATCAGACAGCGACGGGGCTACGAGCAGTACTTC
clone_size: NA; j_call: TRBJ1-2; v_call: TRBV4-2; d_call: TRBD1; cdr3_aa: CASSQERQGLYGYTF; cdr3_nt: TGTGCCAGCAGCCAAGAGCGACAGGGCCTTTATGGCTACACCTTC
clone_size: NA; j_call: TRBJ1-1; v_call: TRBV5-1; d_call: NA; cdr3_aa: CASSSGRLNTEAFF; cdr3_nt: TGCGCCAGCAGCTCGGGACGGTTGAACACTGAAGCTTTCTTT
clone_size: NA; j_call: TRBJ1-5; v_call: TRBV15; d_call: NA; cdr3_aa: CATSRETGNQPQHF; cdr3_nt: TGTGCCACCAGCAGAGAGACGGGCAATCAGCCCCAGCATTTT
clone_size: few; j_call: TRBJ2-2; v_call: TRBV29-1; d_call: NA; cdr3_aa: CSVAAGGELFF; cdr3_nt: TGCAGCGTTGCTGCGGGGGGGGAGCTGTTTTTT
clone_size: NA; j_call: TRBJ2-7; v_call: TRBV28; d_call: TRBD2; cdr3_aa: CASSFSGRVEQYF; cdr3_nt: TGTGCCAGCAGTTTTAGCGGGAGAGTCGAGCAGTACTTC
clone_size: NA; j_call: TRBJ1-2; v_call: TRBV6-5; d_call: TRBD1; cdr3_aa: CASSFLLGQNYGYTF; cdr3_nt: TGTGCCAGCAGTTTCCTATTGGGACAGAACTATGGCTACACCTTC
clone_size: few; j_call: TRBJ2-7; v_call: TRBV5-4; d_call: TRBD1; cdr3_aa: CASSQGTGHSYEQYF; cdr3_nt: TGTGCCAGCAGCCAAGGGACAGGTCACTCCTACGAGCAGTACTTC
clone_size: NA; j_call: TRBJ1-1; v_call: TRBV19; d_call: TRBD1; cdr3_aa: CASSIWGQRMNTEAFF; cdr3_nt: TGTGCCAGTAGTATCTGGGGACAGAGGATGAACACTGAAGCTTTCTTT
clone_size: NA; j_call: TRBJ2-2; v_call: TRBV2; d_call: TRBD2; cdr3_aa: CASTRIGTSTGELFF; cdr3_nt: TGTGCCAGCACCAGAATTGGGACTAGTACCGGGGAGCTGTTTTTT
clone_size: NA; j_call: TRBJ2-7; v_call: TRBV4-1; d_call: NA; cdr3_aa: CASSHATPGHLYEQYF; cdr3_nt: TGCGCCAGCAGCCACGCGACTCCGGGACACCTCTACGAGCAGTACTTC
clone_size: NA; j_call: TRBJ1-5; v_call: TRBV15; d_call: TRBD1; cdr3_aa: CATSSVGQEEDQPQHF; cdr3_nt: TGTGCCACCAGCAGTGTAGGACAGGAAGAGGATCAGCCCCAGCATTTT
clone_size: NA; j_call: TRBJ1-1; v_call: TRBV20-1; d_call: NA; cdr3_aa: CSAGGPEAFF; cdr3_nt: TGCAGTGCTGGGGGGCCTGAAGCTTTCTTT
clone_size: once; j_call: TRBJ1-5; v_call: TRBV5-4; d_call: NA; cdr3_aa: CASSVEADQPQHF; cdr3_nt: TGTGCCAGCAGCGTGGAGGCTGATCAGCCCCAGCATTTT
clone_size: NA; j_call: TRBJ2-3; v_call: TRBV25-1; d_call: NA; cdr3_aa: CASSELWGRSGDTQYF; cdr3_nt: TGTGCCAGCAGTGAATTGTGGGGGAGGTCCGGAGATACGCAGTATTTT
clone_size: NA; j_call: TRBJ2-7; v_call: TRBV7-7; d_call: NA; cdr3_aa: CASSLGGAGEQYF; cdr3_nt: TGTGCCAGCAGCTTAGGAGGGGCTGGCGAGCAGTACTTC